Below are 24 T cell receptor beta chains sequenced from a single sample in a study of graft-versus-host responses after intestinal transplantation. These receptors are not linked to any known antigen. Repertoires were generated with immunoSEQ multiplex PCR, while TCRdb's copy carries only in-frame clones and drops some. The profile shows about 92,000 clones, around nine tenths of them singletons. This specimen was unstimulated CD8+ T cells sorted from spleen or lymph node cells, taken before intestinal transplant. Source of these receptors: a human donor who received an intestinal transplant.

The chain employs TRBV9 and TRBJ1-3; weak D call: TRBD1 (5 bases). This CDR3 has 15 amino acids. Germline CDR1 and CDR2: SGDLS and YYNGEE. V gave up 2 bases and J gave up 0 bases, with 9 bases separating them. The CDR3 DNA follows: TGTGCCAGCAGCGTTGGACATGACTCTGGAAACACCATATATTTT. Amino acids: CASSVGHDSGNTIYF.

The chain employs TRBV27 and TRBJ2-2; 9 bases fit TRBD2. Losses at the gene ends were 3 bases for V and 4 bases for J; bases not matched to a gene: 3. Germline-derived CDR1 and CDR2 are MNHEY and SMNVEV (reference sequence). The CDR3 length is 15 residues. CDR3 DNA: TGTGCCAGCAGTTTCCTAGCGGGGAGCACCGGGGAGCTGTTTTTT. It specifies CASSFLAGSTGELFF.

V gene TRBV30 combines with J gene TRBJ2-7, with 9 bases matching TRBD1. The CDR3 has 12 amino acids. Germline V gene lookup returns CDR1 GTSNPN and CDR2 SVGIG (reference sequence). V shed 1 base, J shed 5 bases, and the junction held 0 bases outside the gene matches. This CDR3 is CAWSGTGDEQYF. The DNA of the CDR3 is TGTGCCTGGAGTGGGACAGGGGACGAGCAGTACTTC.

The J gene is TRBJ2-7, the V gene TRBV19, with D possibly being TRBD2 (6 bases). Germline-derived CDR1 and CDR2 are LNHDA and SQIVND (reference sequence). V was pared by 4 bases and J by 2 bases, with 15 bases between. CDR3 length equals 15 residues. The CDR3 spells CASSTPPEGPYEQYF. DNA for the CDR3: TGTGCCAGTAGTACCCCCCCGGAGGGACCCTACGAGCAGTACTTC.

This sequence joins TRBV6-5 and TRBJ2-5; D perhaps matches TRBD1 (6 bases). Germline loops: CDR1 MNHEY, CDR2 SVGAGI. The germline V and J ends were trimmed by 7 bases and 3 bases, with 9 bases remaining between them. The CDR3 loop spans 12 amino acids. The CDR3 DNA reads as TGTGCCAGCATGGCAGGGGAAGAGACCCAGTACTTC. Its protein is CASMAGEETQYF.

This clone occurred once. The chain employs TRBV28 and TRBJ2-2; TRBD1 agrees at 9 bases. Trimming at V came to 5 bases and at J to 6 bases, leaving 4 bases not matched to a gene. This CDR3 contains 14 residues. The germline CDR1 and CDR2 sequences are MDHEN and SYDVKM. CDR3 bases: TGTGCCAGCAGTCCGGGACAGGGAGCCGGGGAGCTGTTTTTT. This gives the protein CASSPGQGAGELFF.

This chain links TRBV4-1 with TRBJ2-3; TRBD2 agrees at 7 bases. V shed 1 base, J shed 12 bases, and the junction held 10 bases outside the gene matches. The length of the CDR3 is 14 residues. The germline V gene encodes CDR1 MGHRA and CDR2 YSYEKL. The CDR3 is CASSQVTSLEGQYF. The CDR3 nucleotides read TGCGCCAGCAGCCAAGTGACTAGCTTAGAGGGCCAGTATTTT.

This sequence joins TRBV7-3 and TRBJ2-3, with 7 positions matching TRBD2. The V gene end was trimmed by 5 bases and the J gene end by 4 bases; junction bases not matched to a gene: 12. The CDR3 has 16 residues. Germline V gene lookup returns CDR1 SGHTA and CDR2 FQGTGA. CDR3 region: CASSLHPSGDADTQYF. Here the CDR3 DNA reads TGTGCCAGCAGCCTCCATCCCAGCGGGGATGCAGATACGCAGTATTTT.

In this sample, this clone turned up once. V and J are TRBV11-3 and TRBJ2-7; D perhaps matches TRBD2 (6 bases). The V end lost 6 bases, the J end lost 0 bases, and 15 bases lay between the germline ends. The length of the CDR3 is 15 residues. CDR1 is SGHNT, CDR2 YENEEA, per germline. CDR3 nucleotide sequence: TGTGCCAGCAGAGGACCTAGCGCTCCCTCCTACGAGCAGTACTTC. Translating it yields CASRGPSAPSYEQYF.

This sequence joins TRBV7-9 and TRBJ1-2, with unresolved D. V dropped 8 bases and J dropped 6 bases, with 19 bases sitting between them. This CDR3 contains 14 residues. CDR1 is SEHNR and CDR2 is FQNEAQ in the germline V gene (reference sequence). The CDR3 sequence is CASRRDWRRDGYTF. The CDR3 DNA follows: TGTGCCAGCCGACGAGATTGGCGACGGGATGGCTACACCTTC.

The rearrangement links TRBV13 to TRBJ1-3, with unresolved D. In germline, CDR1 is PRHDT, CDR2 FYEKMQ (reference sequence). This CDR3 has 15 amino acids. Trimming pared 3 bases from V and 0 bases from J, leaving 9 bases between. The CDR3 here is CASSLEENSGNTIYF. CDR3 nucleotides: TGTGCCAGCAGCTTGGAGGAGAACTCTGGAAACACCATATATTTT.

This rearrangement joins TRBV27 to TRBJ2-1; D possibly corresponds to TRBD1 (7 bases). Germline CDR1 reads MNHEY; CDR2 reads SMNVEV (reference sequence). V was clipped by 6 bases and J by 6 bases, with 21 bases between them. This CDR3 spans 16 amino acids. CDR3: CASSHFLVQGGNEQFF. The CDR3 DNA follows: TGTGCCAGCAGCCATTTCCTTGTTCAGGGGGGCAATGAGCAGTTCTTC.

The rearrangement links TRBV6-5 to TRBJ1-1; the D is unclear. Trimming took off 5 bases at V and 3 bases at J, with 4 bases between the two ends. The CDR3 length is 11 residues. Germline V CDR1 and CDR2: MNHEY, SVGAGI. This chain's CDR3 is CASSIYTEAFF. In nucleotides, the CDR3 is TGTGCCAGCAGTATATACACTGAAGCTTTCTTT.

V and J are TRBV11-2 and TRBJ2-5, with 11 nucleotides matching TRBD2. Trimming at V came to 1 base and at J to 0 bases, leaving 1 base not matched to a gene. Germline CDR1 is SGHAT and CDR2 is FQNNGV. This CDR3 has 16 residues. DNA for the CDR3: TGTGCCAGCAGCTTAGTGACTAGCGGGGACCAAGAGACCCAGTACTTC. Amino acid sequence: CASSLVTSGDQETQYF.

The chain has TRBV7-4 and TRBJ1-2; the D is unclear. Germline CDR1 is SGHVT and CDR2 is SQSDAQ. V was cut by 5 bases and J by 4 bases, with 11 bases left in between. There are 13 residues in the CDR3. For the CDR3, the DNA is TGTGCCAGCAGCCATCTATTGAGCTATGGCTACACCTTC. It encodes CASSHLLSYGYTF. The variable domain in full, with the rest retrieved from reference TRBV7-4 and TRBJ1-2, is GAGVSQSPRYKVAKRGRDVALRCDSISGHVTLYWYRQTLGQGSEVLTYSQSDAQRDKSGRPSGRFSAERPERSVSTLKIQRTEQGDSAVYLCASSHLLSYGYTFGSGTRLTVV.

V and J are TRBV28 and TRBJ2-5, with TRBD1 matching over 9 bases. Germline V gene sequence: CDR1 MDHEN, CDR2 SYDVKM. CDR3 length equals 16 residues. Losses at the gene ends were 0 bases for V and 2 bases for J; bases not matched to a gene: 4. CDR3 in DNA: TGTGCCAGCAGTTTATGGGGGGGACAGGGTCAAGAGACCCAGTACTTC. It codes for CASSLWGGQGQETQYF. The whole variable domain, filled in from reference TRBV28 and TRBJ2-5, reads DVKVTQSSRYLVKRTGEKVFLECVQDMDHENMFWYRQDPGLGLRLIYFSYDVKMKEKGDIPEGYSVSREKKERFSLILESASTNQTSMYLCASSLWGGQGQETQYFGPGTRLLVL.

V and J are TRBV2 and TRBJ2-7; D is possibly TRBD1 (6 bases). CDR3 size: 18 residues. Trimming pared 3 bases from V and 2 bases from J, leaving 23 bases between. Per germline, CDR1 SNHLY and CDR2 FYNNEI. The CDR3 protein is CASSEGSVWSWTAYEQYF. DNA for the CDR3: TGTGCCAGCAGTGAGGGATCGGTATGGTCTTGGACAGCCTACGAGCAGTACTTC.

The chain is built from TRBV7-2 and TRBJ2-4; tentatively, D is TRBD2 (5 bases). CDR3 size: 14 residues. Germline V gives CDR1 SGHTA, CDR2 FQGNSA. Trimming took off 6 bases at V and 3 bases at J, with 12 bases between the two ends. The CDR3 region is CASRLRDGKNIQYF. In DNA, the CDR3 is TGTGCCAGCAGACTCCGGGATGGCAAAAACATTCAGTACTTC.

The CDR3: CASSFRQGEAFF. Written as DNA, the CDR3 is TGTGCCAGCAGCTTCAGACAGGGAGAAGCTTTCTTT. This chain connects TRBV7-3 to TRBJ1-1, with 7 bases that match TRBD1. Trimming cost V 3 bases and J 8 bases; bases outside gene matches: 3. Germline lookup yields CDR1 SGHTA and CDR2 FQGTGA. The CDR3 extends over 12 amino acids. The variable domain in full, with the rest retrieved from reference TRBV7-3 and TRBJ1-1, is GAGVSQTPSNKVTEKGKYVELRCDPISGHTALYWYRQSLGQGPEFLIYFQGTGAADDSGLPNDRFFAVRPEGSVSTLKIQRTERGDSAVYLCASSFRQGEAFFGQGTRLTVV.

V and J are TRBV9 and TRBJ2-2; 7 positions match TRBD1. CDR1 SGDLS and CDR2 YYNGEE come from the germline V gene. CDR3 size: 21 residues. The junction had 25 bases not matched to a gene; V was cut back by 4 bases and J by 4 bases. CDR3 residues: CASSSPPGQFPFGRGTGELFF. The CDR3 DNA reads as TGTGCCAGCAGCTCCCCCCCGGGACAGTTCCCCTTTGGCCGCGGCACCGGGGAGCTGTTTTTT.

The chain couples TRBV5-5 to TRBJ2-2; 8 positions agree with TRBD1. CDR3 length: 15 amino acids. Looked up from germline, CDR1 is SGHKS and CDR2 is YYEKEE (reference sequence). J was trimmed by 3 bases and V by 4 bases; bases with no gene match: 5. DNA of the CDR3: TGTGCCAGCAGCAAGACAGGGGCCGACACCGGGGAGCTGTTTTTT. It specifies CASSKTGADTGELFF. The full variable domain, completed using reference TRBV5-5 and TRBJ2-2, is DAGVTQSPTHLIKTRGQQVTLRCSPISGHKSVSWYQQVLGQGPQFIFQYYEKEERGRGNFPDRFSARQFPNYSSELNVNALLLGDSALYLCASSKTGADTGELFFGEGSRLTVL.

This chain connects TRBV7-3 to TRBJ2-3; D is ambiguous. V was trimmed by 3 bases and J by 2 bases, leaving 6 bases between them. CDR1 is SGHTA and CDR2 is FQGTGA in the germline V gene. The length of the CDR3 is 13 residues. CDR3 nucleotide sequence: TGTGCCAGCAGCTTGGGAACCACAGATACGCAGTATTTT. Protein product: CASSLGTTDTQYF.

The V call is TRBV5-6, the J call TRBJ2-3; 9 bases are a match to TRBD1. CDR1 is SGHDT, CDR2 YYEEEE, per germline. The CDR3 extends over 16 amino acids. V lost 7 bases, J lost 3 bases, and 12 bases stayed unmatched. CDR3 sequence (DNA): TGTGCCAGCCTAGGGTACCCGGGACAGGGAACAGATACGCAGTATTTT. This sequence encodes CASLGYPGQGTDTQYF.

This chain uses TRBV7-2 with TRBJ2-3; no clear D gene. The germline V and J ends were trimmed by 0 bases and 3 bases, with 7 bases remaining between them. CDR1 and CDR2 from the germline V gene are SGHTA and FQGNSA. The CDR3 is 14 residues long. The CDR3 is CASSLALGTDTQYF. The CDR3 DNA sequence: TGTGCCAGCAGCTTAGCATTAGGAACAGATACGCAGTATTTT.